This TCR beta chain is from a study of post-analysis software for immune sequencing data. Study context: Multiple sclerosis in the patients followed relapsing-remitting, secondary progressive and progressive-relapsing courses.

As to this clonotype: Its antigen remains unidentified.

Germline CDR1 SGHTA, CDR2 FQGNSA. The CDR3 runs to 14 residues. V was trimmed by 6 bases and J by 2 bases, leaving 12 bases between them. Notes on the study in general: Elevated frequency relative to controls characterized 4 or 5 TRBV segments in patients, TRBV5-6, TRBV5-1 and TRBV20-1 among them. Patients with multiple sclerosis recorded significantly lower normalized Chao1 diversity than controls, the study found.

The TCR beta cDNA libraries carried unique molecular identifiers. When roughly 0.9 to 10 million T cells were used, they gave approximately 450,000 cDNA molecules. TCRdb passed the PCR reads through MiXCR, listing each CDR3 protein once. The sample has under 900,000 distinct CDR3 sequences, roughly 50% seen once. This sequence was found in a girl under 18 with multiple sclerosis. The sequenced sample consisted of blood. V and J are TRBV7-2 and TRBJ2-3; TRBD1 might be the D (6 bases). CDR3 nucleotide sequence: TGTGCCAGCAGGTTACAGGGTCCCACAGATACGCAGTATTTT. Translation: CASRLQGPTDTQYF.